The subject of this entry is one T cell receptor beta chain. The junction shows a germline mismatch at one end, possibly a read error. The data were taken from a study of OX40 agonist ivuxolimab in advanced cancers. CDR1 and CDR2 from the germline V gene are LNHDA and SQIVND (reference sequence). The CDR3 is 12 amino acids. TCRdb's copy holds only in-frame clones and misses some; the assay was immunoSEQ multiplex PCR. The table lists 30,000 to 40,000 clones, approximately 79% of them singletons. The receptor comes from an adult with an advanced solid tumor such as melanoma, head and neck, liver or kidney cancer. This specimen was CD4+ or CD8+ T cells sorted from blood, taken in a trial of the OX40 agonist ivuxolimab. The chain has TRBV19 and TRBJ2-3, with 8 nucleotides matching TRBD2. CDR3 region: CAASGLTDTQYF. CDR3 DNA: TGCGCGGCTAGCGGGCTTACAGATACGCAGTATTTT.